These 26 T cell receptor beta chains were all obtained from the same sample, sequenced in a study of T cells expressing NK-cell markers. TCRdb reprocessed the 5' RACE reads and stores each CDR3 protein as one record, lacking DNA. Its table lists tens of thousands of distinct CDR3 sequences. The sequencing sample was made of blood T cells: a sorted CD56 or NKG2C T cell subset, CD4+ or CD8+ T cells, or bulk PBMC T cells (not recorded which). The receptors here all came from a woman aged 18-69 years in good health.

The V gene is TRBV4-1, the J gene TRBJ2-7. This CDR3 contains 17 residues. Germline CDR1 reads MGHRA; CDR2 reads YSYEKL. This CDR3 is CASSQEKYGDISYEQYF.

The rearrangement uses TRBV7-8 and TRBJ1-4; the TCRdb call, TRBD1, lacks DNA for checking. The CDR3 totals 14 residues. The V gene's germline CDR1 is SGHVS and CDR2 FQNEAQ. The CDR3 loop reads CASSSQGGREKLFF.

The rearrangement uses TRBV12-3 or TRBV12-4 and TRBJ2-1; the D gene TCRdb calls, TRBD1, cannot be checked with no DNA. The CDR3 has 19 residues. The CDR3 sequence: CATHTNTRDRKSSYNEQFF.

The V and J genes are TRBV25-1 and TRBJ1-3; TCRdb's D gene call, TRBD1, goes unchecked for lack of DNA. Germline values: CDR1 MGHDK, CDR2 SYGVNS. There are 21 residues in the CDR3. The CDR3 loop reads CASSGPHGNPGPLSSGNTIYF.

The genes are TRBV28 and TRBJ2-1. Germline V gene sequence: CDR1 MDHEN, CDR2 SYDVKM. The CDR3 has 15 amino acids. CDR3 amino acids: CASSAPRKTYNEQFF.

The V gene is TRBV7-7, the J gene TRBJ1-5. The CDR3 contains 14 residues. The V gene's germline CDR1 is SSHAT and CDR2 FNYEAQ (reference sequence). CDR3 sequence: CASSPNGVNQPQHF.

The J gene is TRBJ1-1, the V gene TRBV19; the TRBD1 assignment by TCRdb is unverifiable without DNA. CDR1 LNHDA and CDR2 SQIVND come from the germline V gene (reference sequence). The CDR3 sequence is 15 residues long. CDR3 sequence reads: CASSISASGHTEAFF.

The chain is built from TRBV12-3 or TRBV12-4 and TRBJ2-5. The CDR3 totals 14 residues. This CDR3 is CASSLNRRDETQYF.

The CDR3 is CASSYSGSRADYTF. The chain uses TRBV6-5 and TRBJ1-2; absent DNA, TCRdb's TRBD1 call cannot be checked. Germline CDR1 and CDR2: MNHEY and SVGAGI. This CDR3 has 14 residues.

V and J are TRBV7-6 and TRBJ2-1. The CDR3 is 15 residues long. Germline V gives CDR1 SGHVS, CDR2 FNYEAQ. CDR3 loop: CASSASGSPYNEQFF.

The genes are TRBV29-1 and TRBJ2-1; the D gene TCRdb calls, TRBD2, cannot be checked with no DNA. CDR3 length equals 18 residues. Germline CDR1 and CDR2: SQVTM and ANQGSEA. CDR3 sequence: CSVEQWSSGRAAYNEQFF.

CDR3: CAWSVSASGASNNEQFF. The chain couples TRBV30 to TRBJ2-1; with no DNA, the TCRdb D assignment of TRBD2 cannot be verified. The CDR3 is 17 residues long. From germline, CDR1 is GTSNPN and CDR2 SVGIG (reference sequence).

The chain couples TRBV9 to TRBJ2-2. The CDR3 runs 13 residues. Germline V CDR1 and CDR2: SGDLS, YYNGEE. CDR3 protein: CASSVEGSGELFF.

The rearrangement joins TRBV7-9 to TRBJ2-1; TCRdb picks TRBD2, but there is no DNA to check that call. The CDR3 loop spans 15 amino acids. The germline V gene has CDR1 SEHNR and CDR2 FQNEAQ (reference sequence). The CDR3 sequence: CASSGAGLAVNEQFF. The variable domain in full, completed from reference TRBV7-9 and TRBJ2-1, reads DTGVSQNPRHKITKRGQNVTFRCDPISEHNRLYWYRQTLGQGPEFLTYFQNEAQLEKSRLLSDRFSAERPKGSFSTLEIQRTEQGDSAMYLCASSGAGLAVNEQFFGPGTRLTVL.

The V and J genes are TRBV6-1 and TRBJ2-7; the D gene TCRdb calls, TRBD1, cannot be checked with no DNA. The CDR3 contains 15 residues. Germline CDR1 is MNHNS and CDR2 is SASEGT. CDR3 protein: CASSEVDQGTYEQYF.

The chain has TRBV4-1 and TRBJ2-5. The CDR3 totals 15 residues. Looked up from germline, CDR1 is MGHRA and CDR2 is YSYEKL. The CDR3 is CASSQAKDGQGTQYF.

The chain joins TRBV20-1 to TRBJ2-3; TCRdb outputs TRBD2, but without DNA this stays unchecked. CDR1 and CDR2 from the germline V gene are DFQATT and SNEGSKA (reference sequence). The CDR3 runs to 14 residues. CDR3 in amino acids: CSVSSGGEADTQYF.

The chain couples TRBV15 to TRBJ1-2; absent DNA, TCRdb's TRBD1 call cannot be checked. Germline values: CDR1 LNHNV, CDR2 YYDKDF (reference sequence). The CDR3 consists of 17 residues. CDR3 amino acids: CATSRESYRPVDYGYTF.

V is TRBV4-1 and J is TRBJ2-7; the D call of TRBD1 rests on TCRdb alone, since no DNA is present to check it. In germline, CDR1 is MGHRA, CDR2 YSYEKL. The CDR3 has 14 residues. CDR3 residues: CASSQGGFGYEQYF.

The chain is built from TRBV7-9 and TRBJ2-5; TCRdb's assignment of TRBD1 cannot be checked, as there is no DNA. CDR1 and CDR2 (germline): SEHNR, FQNEAQ (reference sequence). CDR3 length: 15 amino acids. The CDR3 region is CASSLGPGSQETQYF.

The chain is built from TRBV7-9 and TRBJ2-7. The CDR3 has 13 residues. Germline V lookup: CDR1 SEHNR, CDR2 FQNEAQ (reference sequence). The CDR3 reads CASSSSPHYEQYF.

The chain employs TRBV29-1 and TRBJ2-1; TCRdb designates TRBD1, a call that cannot be tested without DNA. This CDR3 region has 14 residues. Germline CDR1 and CDR2: SQVTM and ANQGSEA. CDR3 amino acids: CSVYETGNNGEQFF.

The chain combines TRBV6-6 with TRBJ2-1; TCRdb's assignment of TRBD2 cannot be checked, as there is no DNA. This CDR3 spans 13 amino acids. CDR1 and CDR2 from the germline V gene are MNHNY and SVGAGI (reference sequence). CDR3 sequence: CASSYAGPNEQFF.

V usage is TRBV28 and J usage is TRBJ1-1. CDR1 MDHEN and CDR2 SYDVKM come from the germline V gene. The CDR3 has 17 residues. CDR3 amino acids: CASSSGPNGILNTEAFF.

The chain has TRBV27 and TRBJ2-7; there is no DNA to check the TCRdb D call of TRBD2. Per the germline V gene, CDR1 is MNHEY and CDR2 is SMNVEV (reference sequence). CDR3 size: 16 residues. This CDR3 is CASSFLQASGTYEQYF.

The CDR3 protein is CASSVDGGNQPQHF. The rearrangement uses TRBV9 and TRBJ1-5; absent DNA, TCRdb's TRBD1 call cannot be checked. The CDR3 is 14 amino acids. Germline V lookup: CDR1 SGDLS, CDR2 YYNGEE.